This T cell receptor beta chain appears in the sequencing data of a study of blood T cells in healthy people across ages. Per germline, CDR1 DFQATT and CDR2 SNEGSKA (reference sequence). Trimming at V came to 5 bases and at J to 8 bases, leaving 15 bases not matched to a gene. This CDR3 region has 15 residues. Combining a sample-barcoded 5' primer with a J-beta primer mix, a second PCR ran for roughly 6 to 11 cycles. MiXCR, run by TCRdb on the 5' RACE reads, gives a single entry per CDR3 protein. The data contain 1,300,000 or so distinct CDR3 sequences, approximately 60% of them singletons. Sequencing was done on a sample of blood. The source is a man between 18 and 29 years old in good health. This chain joins TRBV20-1 and TRBJ1-2, with 9 nucleotides matching TRBD1. The CDR3 coding sequence is TGCAGTGCTGCTAAAGACCGGGACAGGGCGGGGGGCTACACCTTC. Its protein product is CSAAKDRDRAGGYTF.